The 28 T cell receptor beta chains below all came from one sample that was sequenced in a study of T cells in Graves' hyperthyroidism and ophthalmopathy. Amplification of TCR beta CDR3 regions used RNA as the template. A set of HTBI primers served as the primers for a first-round RT-PCR of the TCR CDR3. TCRdb itself ran the multiplex PCR reads through MiXCR, one entry per CDR3 protein. The sample includes some 690,000 distinct CDR3 sequences, roughly a sixth of them seen just once. The sequencing input was blood. These receptors were collected from a man aged 45-60 years with Graves' hyperthyroidism.

This clonotype was detected a few times. Given a much more abundant clone one base away, this may be a read error. This sequence joins TRBV27 and TRBJ2-1; 13 nucleotides match TRBD2. CDR1 MNHEY and CDR2 SMNVEV come from the germline V gene (reference sequence). The CDR3 runs to 15 residues. Trimming cost V 4 bases and J 12 bases; bases outside gene matches: 9. CDR3 DNA sequence: TGTGCCAGCAGTTGGGGGACTAGCGGGATCGATGGGCAGTTCTTC. It specifies CASSWGTSGIDGQFF.

This clonotype was recorded many times. The chain recombines TRBV20-1 with TRBJ1-6; the D gene is possibly TRBD1 (6 bases). Trimming pared 3 bases from V and 5 bases from J, leaving 11 bases between. Germline CDR1 DFQATT, CDR2 SNEGSKA (reference sequence). The CDR3 is 14 amino acids. The CDR3 nucleotides are TGCAGTGCTAGCGGGACACGAGATAATTCACCCCTCCACTTT. This encodes CSASGTRDNSPLHF.

This chain links TRBV10-3 with TRBJ2-4; D is perhaps TRBD1 (5 bases). CDR3 size: 16 residues. Per germline, CDR1 ENHRY and CDR2 SYGVKD. Deletions cut 2 bases from V and 2 bases from J, with 13 bases between. CDR3 sequence: CAISELIGDSKNIQYF. The CDR3 DNA reads TGTGCCATCAGTGAGCTTATAGGGGATTCCAAAAACATTCAGTACTTC.

This clonotype has at least ten counts. The chain combines TRBV6-2 or TRBV6-3 with TRBJ1-1; 10 nucleotides agree with TRBD1. The trim removed 5 bases at V and 1 base at J, leaving 7 bases unmatched. CDR1 and CDR2 from the germline V gene are MNHEY and SVGEGT. CDR3 length: 16 residues. CDR3 bases: TGTGCCAGCAGTATAACACGACAGGGGGCGAACACTGAAGCTTTCTTT. The encoded protein is CASSITRQGANTEAFF.

There are many counts of this clonotype. The chain has TRBV7-8 and TRBJ2-3, with 7 positions matching TRBD2. J lost 0 bases, V lost 0 bases, and 6 bases had no gene match. This CDR3 is built from 17 residues. The V gene's germline CDR1 is SGHVS and CDR2 FQNEAQ. CDR3 bases: TGTGCCAGCAGCTTAGCGAGGACTAGGGGAAGCACAGATACGCAGTATTTT. This gives the protein CASSLARTRGSTDTQYF.

This clonotype was seen more than once but under ten times. The chain joins TRBV28 to TRBJ2-6; D not resolved. The CDR3 is made up of 15 amino acids. Germline loops: CDR1 MDHEN, CDR2 SYDVKM. The V end was cut by 5 bases, the J end by 2 bases, with 10 bases between. CDR3 bases: TGTGCCAGCAGTACGACACATCCTGGGGCCAACGTCCTGACTTTC. This gives the protein CASSTTHPGANVLTF.

The sample holds many counts of this clonotype. The J gene is TRBJ2-7, the V gene TRBV20-1; TRBD1 matches 11 bases. The CDR3 runs 13 residues. Germline-derived CDR1 and CDR2 are DFQATT and SNEGSKA (reference sequence). Trimming cost V 4 bases and J 7 bases; bases outside gene matches: 6. DNA of the CDR3: TGCAGTGCTAATGGACAGGGGGCTTGGGAGCAGTACTTC. It codes for CSANGQGAWEQYF.

Concerning this clonotype itself: One end of the junction does not line up with germline, which may come from a read error. This chain connects TRBV11-2 to TRBJ1-2; a possible D gene is TRBD1 (5 bases). The germline gives CDR1 SGHAT, CDR2 FQNNGV. The CDR3 length is 13 residues. The CDR3 spells CASSLDFGGSYTF. The CDR3 region has the DNA TGTGCCAGCAGTTTAGATTTCGGGGGGAGCTACACCTTC.

This clonotype turned up a few times. The rearrangement links TRBV10-3 to TRBJ1-2; TRBD1 agrees at 7 bases. This CDR3 spans 16 amino acids. Trimming cost V 9 bases and J 7 bases; bases outside gene matches: 20. Germline V gene data show CDR1 as ENHRY and CDR2 as SYGVKD. The CDR3 nucleotides read TGTGCCATTCGTACAGGGGACGCTGAGTTTCACTCTGGCTACACCTTC. Translating gives CAIRTGDAEFHSGYTF.

In this sample, this clonotype turned up a few times. This sequence joins TRBV6-1 and TRBJ1-1; TRBD1 matches 8 bases. V shed 6 bases and J 1 base; nucleotides not matched to a gene: 7. The germline V gene encodes CDR1 MNHNS and CDR2 SASEGT. The CDR3 runs to 15 residues. CDR3 sequence (DNA): TGTGCCAGCAGGTTCCCGGGACAGGAGAACACTGAAGCTTTCTTT. Translated: CASRFPGQENTEAFF.

This clonotype has ten or more counts. The chain has TRBV12-3 or TRBV12-4 and TRBJ2-3; D unclear. V lost 6 bases and J 0 bases, leaving 10 bases between the germline ends. This CDR3 comprises 14 residues. In DNA form, the CDR3 reads TGTGCCAGCAGCCCCGATCGGAGCACAGATACGCAGTATTTT. It specifies CASSPDRSTDTQYF.

This clonotype was detected a few times. CDR3 amino acids: CASSPQQDYGYTF. CDR3 nucleotide sequence: TGTGCCAGCAGCCCACAACAGGACTATGGCTACACCTTC. This chain links TRBV7-3 with TRBJ1-2, with D possibly being TRBD1 (5 bases). The CDR3 sequence is 13 residues long. V lost 5 bases and J lost 3, with 10 bases in between. Germline CDR1 is SGHTA and CDR2 is FQGTGA.

This clonotype has ten or more counts. The chain joins TRBV28 to TRBJ1-1; D unclear. V was trimmed by 5 bases and J by 1 base, leaving 14 bases between them. The CDR3 spans 15 residues. CDR1 and CDR2 (germline): MDHEN, SYDVKM. CDR3 DNA sequence: TGTGCCAGCAGTATGGATGGAAATCCGAACACTGAAGCTTTCTTT. It encodes CASSMDGNPNTEAFF.

This clonotype was picked up many times. The rearrangement uses TRBV20-1 and TRBJ1-6, with TRBD1 identical over 7 bases. Germline V CDR1 and CDR2: DFQATT, SNEGSKA (reference sequence). V shed 1 base and J 6 bases; nucleotides not matched to a gene: 3. The CDR3 spans 14 residues. The CDR3 spells CSARAQGGNSPLHF. In DNA, the CDR3 is TGCAGTGCTAGAGCCCAGGGGGGTAATTCACCCCTCCACTTT.

This clonotype was found many times. This rearrangement joins TRBV27 to TRBJ2-7; D uncertain. V lost 5 bases and J lost 4, with 15 bases in between. The germline V gene has CDR1 MNHEY and CDR2 SMNVEV (reference sequence). CDR3 size: 14 residues. CDR3 coding DNA: TGTGCCAGCAGTCTCCGTAGAGAAGGGTACGAGCAGTACTTC. Residues: CASSLRREGYEQYF.

This clonotype was counted between two and nine times. CDR3 sequence reads: CASSDSAGETGNSDTQYF. The CDR3 DNA reads TGTGCCAGCAGCGATAGTGCCGGAGAGACTGGAAATTCAGATACGCAGTATTTT. V usage is TRBV9 and J usage is TRBJ2-3, with unresolved D. CDR1 is SGDLS, CDR2 YYNGEE, per germline. The CDR3 loop spans 18 amino acids. Between the trimmed V and J ends, which lost 3 bases and 4 bases, there was a span of 24 bases.

This clonotype was counted many times. The rearrangement links TRBV28 to TRBJ1-3, with 7 bases aligning to TRBD1. Germline V lookup: CDR1 MDHEN, CDR2 SYDVKM. The CDR3 has 12 residues. V lost 5 bases and J lost 7; bases outside the gene matches: 2. CDR3 region: CASSTQGNTIYF. CDR3 in DNA: TGTGCCAGCAGTACACAGGGGAACACCATATATTTT.

In this sample, this clonotype turned up a few times. V and J are TRBV28 and TRBJ2-7; TRBD2 matches at 11 bases. Germline V gene lookup returns CDR1 MDHEN and CDR2 SYDVKM. This CDR3 contains 14 residues. The V gene end was trimmed by 3 bases and the J gene end by 5 bases; junction bases not matched to a gene: 3. In DNA form, the CDR3 reads TGTGCCAGCAGTTTCACTAGCGGGAGAAACGAGCAGTACTTC. Its translation is CASSFTSGRNEQYF.

This clonotype was seen ten or more times. The chain employs TRBV7-8 and TRBJ2-6; D may correspond to TRBD1 or TRBD2 (6 bases each). V was trimmed by 2 bases and J by 2 bases, leaving 16 bases between them. The CDR3 extends over 18 amino acids. Per germline, CDR1 SGHVS and CDR2 FQNEAQ. CDR3 region: CASSLSPFRGAGANVLTF. The CDR3, as DNA: TGTGCCAGCAGCTTAAGCCCCTTTAGGGGGGCTGGGGCCAACGTCCTGACTTTC.

This clonotype has ten or more counts. This chain uses TRBV11-2 with TRBJ2-2; 8 nucleotides match TRBD1. Losses at the gene ends were 8 bases for V and 4 bases for J; bases not matched to a gene: 6. CDR1 SGHAT and CDR2 FQNNGV come from the germline V gene. This CDR3 has 14 amino acids. For the CDR3, the DNA is TGTGCCAGCCGACGGCAGGGGGCCACCGGGGAGCTGTTTTTT. Amino acids: CASRRQGATGELFF.

The genes are TRBV20-1 and TRBJ2-5; D is undetermined. The ends were cut back, 1 base at V and 11 bases at J, with 14 bases in the middle. Germline V gene sequence: CDR1 DFQATT, CDR2 SNEGSKA (reference sequence). This CDR3 is 12 amino acids long. CDR3 in DNA: TGCAGTGCTAGAGTCAGGAAGGTCGGACAGTACTTC. Translated, it gives CSARVRKVGQYF.

The chain couples TRBV7-2 to TRBJ2-2; tentative D call: TRBD1 (7 bases). With 3 bases removed from V and 7 bases from J, the gap between germline ends came to 18 bases. CDR1 and CDR2 from the germline V gene are SGHTA and FQGNSA. The CDR3 covers 16 residues. In DNA, the CDR3 is TGTGCCAGCAGCTTCCCCACAGGGGCGGGGATCGGGGAGCTGTTTTTT. Translation gives CASSFPTGAGIGELFF.

This clonotype was seen more than once but under ten times. The chain couples TRBV20-1 to TRBJ2-7; 8 bases agree with TRBD2. V trimming: 6 bases; J trimming: 2 bases; junction bases outside the gene matches: 12. Germline lookup yields CDR1 DFQATT and CDR2 SNEGSKA (reference sequence). The CDR3 totals 15 residues. This CDR3 is CSADPGLGIAYEQYF. CDR3 DNA sequence: TGCAGTGCGGATCCGGGACTAGGTATCGCCTACGAGCAGTACTTC.

This clonotype was recorded many times. The chain employs TRBV15 and TRBJ1-1; D gene uncertain. The CDR3 has 13 residues. With 3 bases removed from V and 1 base from J, the gap between germline ends came to 6 bases. Germline lookup yields CDR1 LNHNV and CDR2 YYDKDF (reference sequence). The CDR3, as DNA: TGTGCCACCAGCAGTATGCAGAACACTGAAGCTTTCTTT. Its translation is CATSSMQNTEAFF.

This clonotype has a handful of counts. This chain uses TRBV19 with TRBJ2-7, with D perhaps TRBD2 (5 bases). The CDR3 is 15 amino acids. Germline V gene sequence: CDR1 LNHDA, CDR2 SQIVND (reference sequence). The V end lost 2 bases, the J end lost 5 bases, and 16 bases lay between the germline ends. CDR3 in DNA: TGTGCCAGTAGTATACAGCCGGGAAATTCCGACGAGCAGTACTTC. Its protein is CASSIQPGNSDEQYF.

This clonotype was seen only a few times. CDR3 coding DNA: TGTGCCAGCAGCTTAACTAGAATAGGCGAGCAGTACTTC. This codes for CASSLTRIGEQYF. V usage is TRBV7-2 and J usage is TRBJ2-7; TRBD2 is a possible D gene (5 bases). CDR1 is SGHTA, CDR2 FQGNSA, per germline. Trimming cost V 2 bases and J 6 bases, with 11 bases left between them. This CDR3 region has 13 residues. Full variable domain (remainder filled in from reference TRBV7-2 and TRBJ2-7): GAGVSQSPSNKVTEKGKDVELRCDPISGHTALYWYRQSLGQGLEFLIYFQGNSAPDKSGLPSDRFSAERTGGSVSTLTIQRTQQEDSAVYLCASSLTRIGEQYFGPGTRLTVT.

The sample holds a few counts of this clonotype. This CDR3 is CASSDSPSDGGRAPGELFF. The CDR3 DNA sequence: TGTGCCAGCAGCGACTCCCCCTCGGATGGCGGGAGGGCCCCAGGGGAGCTGTTTTTT. The chain employs TRBV9 and TRBJ2-2, with TRBD2 matching over 9 bases. CDR1 and CDR2 from the germline V gene are SGDLS and YYNGEE. This CDR3 has 19 residues. With V trimmed by 3 bases and J by 8 bases, 20 bases remained unmatched.

V and J are TRBV6-1 and TRBJ1-2; tentative D call: TRBD1 (5 bases). Trimming took 6 bases from V and 7 from J, leaving 21 bases between them. The germline gives CDR1 MNHNS, CDR2 SASEGT. CDR3 size: 15 residues. The CDR3 DNA follows: TGTGCCAGCAGCCCCTATTTACTAGGGACTGGTGGCTACACCTTC. Translation gives CASSPYLLGTGGYTF.